The clone carrying this T cell receptor (beta chain) was observed many times. The data belong to a study of regulatory T cells in long-lasting Graves disease. Building of the TCR beta libraries involved iRepertoire HTBI primers and Arm-PCR of CDR3 regions. TCRdb re-derived calls from the multiplex PCR reads in MiXCR, one entry per CDR3 protein. This sample has about 530,000 distinct CDR3 sequences, with about 16% found just once. The CDR3 runs to 13 residues. V was shortened by 8 bases and J by 10 bases, with 20 bases between the two germline ends. CDR1 is MDHEN, CDR2 SYDVKM, per germline. Time point here: newly diagnosed GD, antithyroid drugs for less than 3 months. Extracted PBMC RNA gave rise to the TCR library. The same data also contributed to another study, on T cells in Graves' hyperthyroidism and ophthalmopathy.

The chain links TRBV28 to TRBJ1-2; D gene unclear. This clonotype was sampled from a woman aged 40-65 years with Graves disease. The source was peripheral blood mononuclear cells (PBMCs), collected at new diagnosis, from a patient treated with antithyroid drugs. This CDR3 reads CASGSGPRVAYTF. The CDR3, as DNA: TGTGCCAGCGGCTCTGGGCCGAGAGTCGCCTACACCTTC.